This T cell receptor beta chain was sequenced during a study of cytomegalovirus exposure and HLA in healthy donors. Vbeta (60) and Jbeta (13) primers were used in the PCR. Data came from immunoSEQ multiplex PCR; TCRdb stores just in-frame clones and leaves some out. This table has under 130,000 clones, about 83% appearing once. The CDR3 sequence is 17 residues long. Trimming at V came to 0 bases and at J to 0 bases, leaving 9 bases not matched to a gene. Looked up from germline, CDR1 is SGHTS and CDR2 is YDEGEE. Sequencing used PBMCs. This rearrangement joins TRBV5-8 to TRBJ2-7; 7 bases fit TRBD1. The clonotype originates from a young man in good health and CMV-seronegative. CDR3 loop: CASSLDPDRSPSYEQYF. CDR3 nucleotide sequence: TGTGCCAGCAGCTTGGACCCGGACAGGTCACCCTCCTACGAGCAGTACTTC.